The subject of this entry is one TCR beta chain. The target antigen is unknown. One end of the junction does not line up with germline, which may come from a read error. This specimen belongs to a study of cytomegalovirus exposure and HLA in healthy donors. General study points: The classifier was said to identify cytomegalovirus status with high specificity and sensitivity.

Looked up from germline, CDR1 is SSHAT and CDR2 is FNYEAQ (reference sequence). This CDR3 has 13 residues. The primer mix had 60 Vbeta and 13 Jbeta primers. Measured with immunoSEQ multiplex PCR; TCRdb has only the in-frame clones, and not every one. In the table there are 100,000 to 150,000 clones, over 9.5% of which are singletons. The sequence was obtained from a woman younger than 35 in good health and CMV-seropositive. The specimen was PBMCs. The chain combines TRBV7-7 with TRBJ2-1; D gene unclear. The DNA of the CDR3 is TGTGCTAGCAGCTTAGACTTTGCTGGTGAGCAGTTCTTC. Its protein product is CASSLDFAGEQFF.